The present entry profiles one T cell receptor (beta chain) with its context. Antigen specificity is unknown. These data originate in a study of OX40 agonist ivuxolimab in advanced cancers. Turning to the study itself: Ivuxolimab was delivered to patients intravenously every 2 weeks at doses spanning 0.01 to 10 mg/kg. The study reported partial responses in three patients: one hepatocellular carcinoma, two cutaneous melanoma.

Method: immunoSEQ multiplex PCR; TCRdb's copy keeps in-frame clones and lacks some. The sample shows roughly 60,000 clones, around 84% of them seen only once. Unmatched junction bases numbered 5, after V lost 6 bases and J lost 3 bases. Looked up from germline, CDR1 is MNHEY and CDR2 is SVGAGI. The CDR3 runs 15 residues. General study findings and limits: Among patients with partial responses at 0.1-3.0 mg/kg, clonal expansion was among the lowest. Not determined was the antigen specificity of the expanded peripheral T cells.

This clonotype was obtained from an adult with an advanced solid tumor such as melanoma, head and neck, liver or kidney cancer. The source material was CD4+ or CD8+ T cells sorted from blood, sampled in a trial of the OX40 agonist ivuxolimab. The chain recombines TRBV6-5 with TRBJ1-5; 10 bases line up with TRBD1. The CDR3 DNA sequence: TGTGCCAGCAGCGGGACAGGGGCTAACAATCAGCCCCAGCATTTT. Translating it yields CASSGTGANNQPQHF.